This T cell receptor (beta chain) was captured in a study of cytomegalovirus exposure and HLA in healthy donors. Note on this clone: Its specificity is not known.

PCR employed 60 Vbeta and 13 Jbeta primers. Profiled with immunoSEQ multiplex PCR; TCRdb holds only in-frame clones, not every one. The table has about 65,000 clones, around 80% seen once. Germline assignment: CDR1 MNHNS and CDR2 SASEGT. The CDR3 length is 20 residues. V lost 0 bases to trimming and J lost 0 bases; unmatched junction nucleotides: 15. Notes on the study in general: Equally common other TCR beta chains were less clonally expanded than HLA-associated ones, a later analysis found.

The material sequenced was PBMCs. This TCR was sampled from a girl aged 5-17 years in good health and CMV-seropositive. The rearrangement links TRBV6-1 to TRBJ2-3, with 7 bases lining up with TRBD2. The CDR3 here is CASSEAEAGLQTSSTDTQYF. CDR3 bases: TGTGCCAGCAGTGAAGCTGAAGCGGGGCTTCAAACATCTAGCACAGATACGCAGTATTTT.